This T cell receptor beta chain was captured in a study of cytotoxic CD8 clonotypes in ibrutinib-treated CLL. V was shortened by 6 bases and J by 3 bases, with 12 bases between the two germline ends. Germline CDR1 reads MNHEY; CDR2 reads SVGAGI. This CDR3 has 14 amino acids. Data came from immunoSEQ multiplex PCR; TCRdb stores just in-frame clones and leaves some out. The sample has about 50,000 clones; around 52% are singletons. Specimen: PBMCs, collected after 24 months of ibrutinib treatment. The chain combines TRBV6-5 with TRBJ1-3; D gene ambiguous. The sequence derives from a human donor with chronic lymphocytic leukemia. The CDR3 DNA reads TGTGCCAGCAGCCTACTGGGGATTGGAAACACCATATATTTT. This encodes CASSLLGIGNTIYF.